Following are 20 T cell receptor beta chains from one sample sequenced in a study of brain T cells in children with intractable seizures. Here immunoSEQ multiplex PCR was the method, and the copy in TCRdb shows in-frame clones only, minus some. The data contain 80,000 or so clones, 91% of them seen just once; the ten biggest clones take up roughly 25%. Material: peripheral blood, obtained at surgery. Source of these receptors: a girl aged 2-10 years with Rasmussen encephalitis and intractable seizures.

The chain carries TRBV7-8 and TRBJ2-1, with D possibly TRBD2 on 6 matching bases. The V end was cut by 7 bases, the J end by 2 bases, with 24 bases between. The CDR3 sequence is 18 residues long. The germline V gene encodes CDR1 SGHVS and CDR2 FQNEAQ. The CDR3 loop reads CASIFGAPIRGAYNEQFF. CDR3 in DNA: TGTGCCAGCATTTTTGGGGCTCCTATCCGCGGGGCCTACAATGAGCAGTTCTTC.

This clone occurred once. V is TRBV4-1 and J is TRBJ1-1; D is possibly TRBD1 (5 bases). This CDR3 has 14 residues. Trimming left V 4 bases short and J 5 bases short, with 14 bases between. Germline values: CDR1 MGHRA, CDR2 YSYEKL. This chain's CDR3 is CASSLAGASTEAFF. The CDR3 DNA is TGCGCCAGCAGCCTCGCCGGGGCCTCGACTGAAGCTTTCTTT.

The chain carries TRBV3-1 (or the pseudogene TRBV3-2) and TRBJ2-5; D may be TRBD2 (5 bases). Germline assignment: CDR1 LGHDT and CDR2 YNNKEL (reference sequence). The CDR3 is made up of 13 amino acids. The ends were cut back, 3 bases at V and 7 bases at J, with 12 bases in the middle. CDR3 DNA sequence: TGTGCCAGCAGCCATCCTGGAGAGGGGACCCAGTACTTC. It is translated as CASSHPGEGTQYF.

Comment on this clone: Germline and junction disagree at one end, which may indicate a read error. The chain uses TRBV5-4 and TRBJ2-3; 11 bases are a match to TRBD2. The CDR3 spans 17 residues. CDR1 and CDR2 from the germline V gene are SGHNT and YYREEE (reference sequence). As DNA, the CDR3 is TGTGCCAGCGGCTTGGGGCTAGCGGGGGGCCCGGCGGATACGCAGTATTTT. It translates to CASGLGLAGGPADTQYF.

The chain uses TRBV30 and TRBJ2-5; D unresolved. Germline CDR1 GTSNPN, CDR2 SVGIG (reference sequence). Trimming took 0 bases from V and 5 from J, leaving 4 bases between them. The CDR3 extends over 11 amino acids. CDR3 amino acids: CAWSVRETQYF. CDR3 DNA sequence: TGTGCCTGGAGTGTACGGGAGACCCAGTACTTC.

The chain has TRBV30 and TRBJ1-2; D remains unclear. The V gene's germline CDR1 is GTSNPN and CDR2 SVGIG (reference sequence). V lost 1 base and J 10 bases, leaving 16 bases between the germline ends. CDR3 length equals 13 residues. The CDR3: CAWSANTLFDYTF. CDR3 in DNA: TGTGCCTGGAGTGCGAATACCCTTTTTGACTACACCTTC.

The CDR3 is CASVTGANTGELFF. CDR3 DNA: TGTGCCAGCGTGACAGGGGCGAACACCGGGGAGCTGTTTTTT. The chain is built from TRBV28 and TRBJ2-2; the match to TRBD1 covers 8 bases. The CDR3 is 14 residues long. The germline V gene has CDR1 MDHEN and CDR2 SYDVKM. V trimming: 8 bases; J trimming: 0 bases; junction bases outside the gene matches: 2.

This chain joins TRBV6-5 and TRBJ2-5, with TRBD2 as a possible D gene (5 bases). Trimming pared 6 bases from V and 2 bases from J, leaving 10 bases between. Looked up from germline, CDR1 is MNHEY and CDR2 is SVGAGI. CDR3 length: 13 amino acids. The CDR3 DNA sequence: TGTGCCAGCAGGAGGGTGCCTCAAGAGACCCAGTACTTC. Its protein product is CASRRVPQETQYF.

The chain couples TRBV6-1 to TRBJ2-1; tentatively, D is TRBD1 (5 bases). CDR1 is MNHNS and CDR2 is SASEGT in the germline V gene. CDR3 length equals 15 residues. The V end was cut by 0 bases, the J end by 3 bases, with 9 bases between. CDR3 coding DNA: TGTGCCAGCAGTGAAGCAGGGGTTTACTACAATGAGCAGTTCTTC. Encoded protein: CASSEAGVYYNEQFF.

CDR3 in amino acids: CASSGAPDTQYF. In DNA form, the CDR3 reads TGTGCCAGTTCAGGGGCCCCAGATACGCAGTATTTT. This chain uses TRBV19 with TRBJ2-3; weak D call: TRBD1 (6 bases). Trimming left V 8 bases short and J 4 bases short, with 10 bases between. The CDR3 is 12 residues long. Germline V gene sequence: CDR1 LNHDA, CDR2 SQIVND (reference sequence).

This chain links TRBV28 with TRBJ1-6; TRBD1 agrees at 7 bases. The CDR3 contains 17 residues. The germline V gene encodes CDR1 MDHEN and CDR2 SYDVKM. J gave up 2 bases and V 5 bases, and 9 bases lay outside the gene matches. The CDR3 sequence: CASSTPQGIAYNSPLHF. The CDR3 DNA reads TGTGCCAGCAGTACCCCACAGGGGATAGCCTATAATTCACCCCTCCACTTT.

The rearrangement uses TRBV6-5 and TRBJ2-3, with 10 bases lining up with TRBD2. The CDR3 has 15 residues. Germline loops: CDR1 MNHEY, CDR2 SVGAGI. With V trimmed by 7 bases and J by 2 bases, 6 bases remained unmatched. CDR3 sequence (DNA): TGTGCCAGCAAACTAGCGGGATCAGTCACAGATACGCAGTATTTT. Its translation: CASKLAGSVTDTQYF.

The CDR3 loop reads CASSQDKPPLHF. The CDR3 DNA reads as TGCGCCAGCAGCCAAGATAAGCCACCCCTCCACTTT. This rearrangement joins TRBV4-1 to TRBJ1-6; no definite D call. This CDR3 contains 12 residues. Between the trimmed V and J ends, which lost 0 bases and 11 bases, there was a span of 5 bases. The V gene's germline CDR1 is MGHRA and CDR2 YSYEKL.

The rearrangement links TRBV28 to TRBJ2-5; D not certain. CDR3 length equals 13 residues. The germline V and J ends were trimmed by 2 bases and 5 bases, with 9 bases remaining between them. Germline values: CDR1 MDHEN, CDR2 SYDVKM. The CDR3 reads CASSLVGSETQYF. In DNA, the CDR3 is TGTGCCAGCAGTTTAGTCGGTTCGGAGACCCAGTACTTC. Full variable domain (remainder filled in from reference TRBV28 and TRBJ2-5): DVKVTQSSRYLVKRTGEKVFLECVQDMDHENMFWYRQDPGLGLRLIYFSYDVKMKEKGDIPEGYSVSREKKERFSLILESASTNQTSMYLCASSLVGSETQYFGPGTRLLVL.

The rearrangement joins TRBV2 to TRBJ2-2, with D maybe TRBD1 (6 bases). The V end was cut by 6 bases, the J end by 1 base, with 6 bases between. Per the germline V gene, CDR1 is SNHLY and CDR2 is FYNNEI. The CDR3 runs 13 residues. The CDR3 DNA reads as TGTGCCAGCAGGGGACAGAACACCGGGGAGCTGTTTTTT. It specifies CASRGQNTGELFF.

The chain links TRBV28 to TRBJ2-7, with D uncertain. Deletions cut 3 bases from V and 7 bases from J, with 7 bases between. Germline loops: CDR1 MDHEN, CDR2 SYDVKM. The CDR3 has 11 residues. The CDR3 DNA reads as TGTGCCAGCAGTTTTTATGGGGAGCAGTACTTC. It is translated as CASSFYGEQYF.

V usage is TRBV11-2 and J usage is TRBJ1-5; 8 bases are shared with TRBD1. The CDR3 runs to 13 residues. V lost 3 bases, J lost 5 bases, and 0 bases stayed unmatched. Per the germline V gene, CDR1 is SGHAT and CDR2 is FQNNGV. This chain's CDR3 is CASSFRGHQPQHF. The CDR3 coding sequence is TGTGCCAGCAGCTTCAGGGGGCATCAGCCCCAGCATTTT.

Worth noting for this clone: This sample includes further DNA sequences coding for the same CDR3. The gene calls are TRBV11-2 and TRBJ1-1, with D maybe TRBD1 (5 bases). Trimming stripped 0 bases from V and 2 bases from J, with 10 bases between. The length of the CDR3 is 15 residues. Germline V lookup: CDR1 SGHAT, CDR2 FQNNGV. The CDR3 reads CASSLDLGGNTEAFF. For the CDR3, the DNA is TGTGCCAGCAGCTTAGATCTGGGGGGAAACACTGAAGCTTTCTTT.

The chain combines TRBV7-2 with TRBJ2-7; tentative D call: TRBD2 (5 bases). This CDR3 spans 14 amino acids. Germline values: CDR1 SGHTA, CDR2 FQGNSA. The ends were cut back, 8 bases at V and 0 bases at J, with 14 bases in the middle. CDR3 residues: CASAAGRSSYEQYF. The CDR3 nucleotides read TGTGCCAGCGCCGCGGGCAGAAGCTCCTACGAGCAGTACTTC.

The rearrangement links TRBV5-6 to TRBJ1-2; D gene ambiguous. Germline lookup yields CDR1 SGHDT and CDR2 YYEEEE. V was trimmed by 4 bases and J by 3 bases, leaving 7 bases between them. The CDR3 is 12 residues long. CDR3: CASSPGDYGYTF. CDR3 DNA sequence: TGTGCCAGCAGCCCCGGAGACTATGGCTACACCTTC.